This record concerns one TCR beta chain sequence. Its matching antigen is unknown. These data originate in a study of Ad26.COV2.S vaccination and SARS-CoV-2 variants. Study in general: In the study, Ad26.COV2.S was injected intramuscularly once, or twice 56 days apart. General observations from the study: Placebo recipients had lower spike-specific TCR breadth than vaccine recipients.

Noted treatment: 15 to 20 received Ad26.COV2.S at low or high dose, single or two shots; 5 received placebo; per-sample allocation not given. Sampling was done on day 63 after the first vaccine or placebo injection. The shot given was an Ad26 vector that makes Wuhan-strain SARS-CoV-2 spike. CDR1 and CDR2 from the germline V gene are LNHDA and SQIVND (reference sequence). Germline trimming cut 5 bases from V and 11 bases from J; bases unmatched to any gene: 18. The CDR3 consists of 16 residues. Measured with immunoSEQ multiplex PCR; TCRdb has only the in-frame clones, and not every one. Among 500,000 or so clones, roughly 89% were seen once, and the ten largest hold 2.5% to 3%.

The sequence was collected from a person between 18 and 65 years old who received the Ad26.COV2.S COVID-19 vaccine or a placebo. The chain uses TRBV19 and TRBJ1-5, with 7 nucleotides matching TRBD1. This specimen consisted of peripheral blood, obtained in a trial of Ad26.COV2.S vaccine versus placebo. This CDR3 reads CASSATEGANVWTQHF. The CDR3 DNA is TGTGCCAGTAGTGCTACGGAGGGGGCGAACGTCTGGACCCAGCATTTT.